A single sample is the source of the 23 T cell receptor beta chains below, sequenced in a study of blood T cell repertoires in COVID-19. Clones were read by immunoSEQ multiplex PCR, and TCRdb kept only the in-frame ones, dropping some. The sample yields some 180,000 clones, approximately 80% seen once. The specimen sequenced was PBMCs or T cells enriched from blood (not recorded which). These receptors were collected from a man aged 55 to 70 who had been exposed to COVID-19.

The chain has TRBV6-6 and TRBJ1-3; 7 nucleotides align to TRBD1. This CDR3 has 15 residues. Losses at the gene ends were 9 bases for V and 0 bases for J; bases not matched to a gene: 8. Germline values: CDR1 MNHNY, CDR2 SVGAGI (reference sequence). CDR3 in DNA: TGTGCCAGTTTCGACAGGGCCAGCTCTGGAAACACCATATATTTT. Translated, it gives CASFDRASSGNTIYF.

The chain couples TRBV5-6 to TRBJ2-1, with 14 bases matching TRBD2. Looked up from germline, CDR1 is SGHDT and CDR2 is YYEEEE. Unmatched junction bases numbered 4, after V lost 2 bases and J lost 6 bases. This CDR3 is built from 16 residues. CDR3 loop: CASSFRTSGRTNEQFF. For the CDR3, the DNA is TGTGCCAGCAGCTTTAGGACTAGCGGGAGGACCAATGAGCAGTTCTTC.

The V call is TRBV11-2, the J call TRBJ2-1, with 8 positions matching TRBD2. V gave up 1 base and J gave up 1 base; unmatched junction bases: 0. Germline CDR1 SGHAT, CDR2 FQNNGV. The CDR3 has 15 residues. The CDR3 here is CASSLAGGSYNEQFF. The CDR3 DNA sequence: TGTGCCAGCAGCTTAGCGGGAGGGTCCTACAATGAGCAGTTCTTC. Drawing the rest from reference TRBV11-2 and TRBJ2-1, the complete variable domain is EAGVAQSPRYKIIEKRQSVAFWCNPISGHATLYWYQQILGQGPKLLIQFQNNGVVDDSQLPKDRFSAERLKGVDSTLKIQPAKLEDSAVYLCASSLAGGSYNEQFFGPGTRLTVL.

This chain links TRBV19 with TRBJ1-1; D is unresolved. Germline-derived CDR1 and CDR2 are LNHDA and SQIVND (reference sequence). CDR3 size: 13 residues. V shed 4 bases and J shed 0 bases, with 6 bases lying between them. The CDR3 reads CASSTTLNTEAFF. The DNA of the CDR3 is TGTGCCAGTAGTACAACATTGAACACTGAAGCTTTCTTT.

This clone was picked up one time. The gene calls are TRBV18 and TRBJ1-1; TRBD1 is a possible D gene (5 bases). The germline V gene has CDR1 KGHSH and CDR2 LQKENI. The V end was cut by 3 bases, the J end by 5 bases, with 10 bases between. This CDR3 spans 13 amino acids. CDR3 coding DNA: TGTGCCAGCTCACCCCCACAGGTGACTGAAGCTTTCTTT. This encodes CASSPPQVTEAFF.

This chain links TRBV21-1 with TRBJ1-1; TRBD1, the table's D call, lacks a check against the DNA. TRBV21-1 is classified as a pseudogene. The CDR3 spans 13 residues. The CDR3 bases are TGTGCCAGCAGCAAATGGGAGACAGGGGAAGCTTTCTTT. The encoded protein is CASSKWETGEAFF.

This clone was recorded a few times. Other DNA sequences in the sample encode the same CDR3. The V gene is TRBV5-1, the J gene TRBJ2-5; maybe TRBD2 (6 bases). The CDR3 is made up of 14 amino acids. Trimming removed 0 bases from V and 5 bases from J, with 11 bases in between. CDR1 is SGHRS and CDR2 is YFSETQ in the germline V gene. CDR3: CASSLAGTGETQYF. DNA for the CDR3: TGCGCCAGCAGCTTGGCCGGGACTGGGGAGACCCAGTACTTC.

V usage is TRBV21-1 and J usage is TRBJ2-7; the table's D call, TRBD2, was not checked against the DNA. TRBV21-1 is recorded as a pseudogene. This CDR3 has 12 residues. The CDR3 region has the DNA TGTGCCACCGAGTGGGAGGGAGGCGAGCAGTACTTC. Translating it yields CATEWEGGEQYF.

The table lists this clone with many counts. For the CDR3, the DNA is TGTGCCAGCAGCTTGTACGGGACTAGGACCACCGGGGAGCTGTTTTTT. As protein: CASSLYGTRTTGELFF. The chain is built from TRBV5-4 and TRBJ2-2; 8 nucleotides agree with TRBD2. The CDR3 contains 16 residues. Germline assignment: CDR1 SGHNT and CDR2 YYREEE (reference sequence). The ends lost 1 base at V and 4 bases at J; junction bases unmatched: 6.

The CDR3 nucleotides are TGTGCCAGCAGTTTCAACAGGGGGACTGAAGCTTTCTTT. Translation: CASSFNRGTEAFF. The J gene is TRBJ1-1, the V gene TRBV6-6; 8 nucleotides align to TRBD1. Germline-derived CDR1 and CDR2 are MNHNY and SVGAGI (reference sequence). CDR3 size: 13 residues. The ends lost 4 bases at V and 5 bases at J; junction bases unmatched: 3.

The chain links TRBV6-5 to TRBJ1-1, with D uncertain. V was pared by 8 bases and J by 5 bases, with 15 bases between. The CDR3 length is 13 residues. CDR1 is MNHEY, CDR2 SVGAGI, per germline. CDR3 nucleotide sequence: TGTGCCAGCGAGGAGGCAGCCGGGACTGAAGCTTTCTTT. It yields the protein CASEEAAGTEAFF.

This chain joins TRBV7-9 and TRBJ1-1; the match to TRBD1 covers 8 bases. V shed 3 bases and J 0 bases; nucleotides not matched to a gene: 6. Per germline, CDR1 SEHNR and CDR2 FQNEAQ (reference sequence). CDR3 length equals 16 residues. The CDR3 nucleotides read TGTGCCAGCAGCTTGGCCCAGGGGGCCATGAACACTGAAGCTTTCTTT. Protein sequence: CASSLAQGAMNTEAFF.

This chain connects TRBV5-1 to TRBJ2-3, with D possibly being TRBD1 (6 bases). Germline CDR1 reads SGHRS; CDR2 reads YFSETQ. There are 14 residues in the CDR3. V was trimmed by 0 bases and J by 4 bases, leaving 9 bases between them. The CDR3 loop is CASSLVRQADTQYF. In DNA, the CDR3 is TGCGCCAGCAGCTTGGTCCGACAGGCAGATACGCAGTATTTT.

The chain joins TRBV5-1 to TRBJ2-3, with a possible D match to TRBD1 (5 bases). The CDR3 contains 15 residues. Germline CDR1 is SGHRS and CDR2 is YFSETQ. V gave up 4 bases and J gave up 5 bases, with 17 bases separating them. This chain's CDR3 is CASSRGGEVGDTQYF. The CDR3 nucleotides are TGCGCCAGCAGCAGGGGCGGAGAGGTCGGAGATACGCAGTATTTT.

This chain connects TRBV28 to TRBJ1-1; no clear D. V was trimmed by 3 bases and J by 9 bases, leaving 11 bases between them. The CDR3 consists of 12 residues. Germline V gene data show CDR1 as MDHEN and CDR2 as SYDVKM. The CDR3 sequence: CASSFPLAKAFF. The CDR3 nucleotides read TGTGCCAGCAGTTTCCCTTTGGCCAAAGCTTTCTTT.

The chain has TRBV19 and TRBJ1-2; 7 nucleotides agree with TRBD1. CDR1 is LNHDA and CDR2 is SQIVND in the germline V gene (reference sequence). Unmatched junction bases numbered 5, after V lost 4 bases and J lost 6 bases. CDR3 length: 13 residues. The CDR3 loop is CASSRQGLDGYTF. CDR3 nucleotide sequence: TGTGCCAGTAGTAGACAGGGCCTCGATGGCTACACCTTC.

The chain couples TRBV6-5 to TRBJ2-7, with 8 bases matching TRBD2. V lost 6 bases, J lost 6 bases, and 4 bases stayed unmatched. The germline V gene encodes CDR1 MNHEY and CDR2 SVGAGI. This CDR3 has 12 residues. DNA for the CDR3: TGTGCCAGCAGCTTCACTAGCGGCGAGCAGTACTTC. Translated, it gives CASSFTSGEQYF.

Here the CDR3 DNA reads TGTGCCAGCAGCTTAGCGGGGGCTACAGGAGCACCCCTCCACTTT. Translation gives CASSLAGATGAPLHF. The rearrangement uses TRBV7-9 and TRBJ1-6; TRBD1 is a possible D gene (6 bases). V gave up 0 bases and J gave up 11 bases, with 14 bases separating them. CDR1 and CDR2 (germline): SEHNR, FQNEAQ (reference sequence). CDR3 length equals 15 residues.

The V call is TRBV11-3, the J call TRBJ2-6, with 8 bases lining up with TRBD1. Germline V gene sequence: CDR1 SGHNT, CDR2 YENEEA. There are 18 residues in the CDR3. The V segment lost 5 bases and the J segment 0 bases; nucleotides outside the gene matches: 9. In DNA, the CDR3 is TGTGCCAGCAGCACCCAGGGGACAGGCCCCTCTGGGGCCAACGTCCTGACTTTC. It translates to CASSTQGTGPSGANVLTF.

The gene calls are TRBV6-5 and TRBJ1-2, with 8 bases fitting TRBD1. Germline CDR1 reads MNHEY; CDR2 reads SVGAGI. The CDR3 has 14 residues. With 6 bases clipped from V and 7 bases from J, the junction kept 10 bases outside the gene matches. CDR3 DNA: TGTGCCAGCAGCGTAAGCACAGGGGGATCTGGCTACACCTTC. It yields the protein CASSVSTGGSGYTF.

The chain uses TRBV30 and TRBJ1-4; 8 bases map to TRBD1. From germline, CDR1 is GTSNPN and CDR2 SVGIG (reference sequence). This CDR3 is 15 amino acids long. V dropped 2 bases and J dropped 8; count of bases not matched to a gene: 10. CDR3 nucleotides: TGTGCCTGGAGTCTAACGGACAGGGCTGGAGAAAAACTGTTTTTT. This translates into CAWSLTDRAGEKLFF.

V gene TRBV29-1 combines with J gene TRBJ1-1; 10 bases agree with TRBD1. Losses at the gene ends were 3 bases for V and 6 bases for J; bases not matched to a gene: 4. Germline loops: CDR1 SQVTM, CDR2 ANQGSEA. The CDR3 spans 13 residues. CDR3: CSVDPGTGAEAFF. The CDR3 DNA is TGCAGCGTTGATCCCGGGACAGGGGCTGAAGCTTTCTTT.

The V gene is TRBV9, the J gene TRBJ2-7; 9 bases line up with TRBD1. The V segment lost 3 bases and the J segment 5 bases; nucleotides outside the gene matches: 9. This CDR3 is 15 amino acids long. Germline CDR1 is SGDLS and CDR2 is YYNGEE. CDR3 protein: CASSAMGTGNHEQYF. The CDR3 coding sequence is TGTGCCAGCAGCGCTATGGGGACAGGGAACCACGAGCAGTACTTC.